These T cell receptor beta chains were read from a single sample in a study of T cell changes during pregnancy in multiple sclerosis. Repertoires were generated with immunoSEQ multiplex PCR, while TCRdb's copy carries only in-frame clones and drops some. The sample gives about 120,000 clones, about 90% of which show up once; 1.5% to 1.9% is in the top ten. The source material was peripheral blood, sampled in the third trimester of pregnancy. All receptors derive from a female donor with multiple sclerosis, enrolled in a pregnancy study. CDR3s include the opening cysteine and the closing phenylalanine or tryptophan.

CDR3aa,v_gene,j_gene
CASSLGRLSYNEQFF,TRBV11-2,TRBJ2-1
CASSLSSSYNEQFF,TRBV11-2,TRBJ2-1
CASSYRDRDPRGYTF,TRBV6-6,TRBJ1-2
CASSLFSGGNEQFF,TRBV19,TRBJ2-1
CASSSGQESTDTQYF,TRBV18,TRBJ2-3
CAWSTYSQSYEQYF,TRBV30,TRBJ2-7
CASSRTGANNYGYTF,TRBV6-5,TRBJ1-2
CASSESQWGGRGNEQFF,TRBV6-1,TRBJ2-1
CASSYETGFYTEAFF,TRBV6-5,TRBJ1-1
CASSLRQGLGTEAFF,TRBV5-1,TRBJ1-1
CAWSLGAFSNQPQHF,TRBV30,TRBJ1-5
CASSPPSGTGAKNYGYTF,TRBV18,TRBJ1-2
CATSRGKGQAPNTEAFF,TRBV15,TRBJ1-1
CASSLGGGRGETQYF,TRBV7-9,TRBJ2-5
CASSLGLFSGNTIYF,TRBV7-2,TRBJ1-3
CASSQLNRGLNNEQFF,TRBV4-2,TRBJ2-1
CASSQDGAGYYEQYF,TRBV4-1,TRBJ2-7
CASRLTLNTEAFF,TRBV14,TRBJ1-1
CASRERLAADTQYF,TRBV2,TRBJ2-3
CASSLVAVTDTQYF,TRBV5-1,TRBJ2-3
CASSPLGGDNEQFF,TRBV5-4,TRBJ2-1
CASSLEARRVDEQYF,TRBV11-2,TRBJ2-7
CASSLVLGPVEAFF,TRBV7-2,TRBJ1-1
CASMGGLSNQPQHF,TRBV19,TRBJ1-5
CASSFLPGTGDGYTF,TRBV19,TRBJ1-2
CASSSTGQETQYF,TRBV13,TRBJ2-5
CASSGTGDGNTIYF,TRBV9,TRBJ1-3
CAISDASGRSSTDTQYF,TRBV10-3,TRBJ2-3
CASSLTAGELFF,TRBV7-3,TRBJ2-2
CASSEGGGGGETQYF,TRBV6-1,TRBJ2-5
CASSLDYGSNEQFF,TRBV11-3,TRBJ2-1
CASTSTGDSAFF,TRBV5-5,TRBJ1-1
CAFIMTDGTNEKLFF,TRBV30,TRBJ1-4
CASSPEGVHTEAFF,TRBV18,TRBJ1-1
CASSKAGQAFSGNTIYF,TRBV19,TRBJ1-3
CASSALAGGDEQYF,TRBV7-9,TRBJ2-7
CASSPGLGASYEQYF,TRBV11-3,TRBJ2-7
CASSAQEQYF,TRBV2,TRBJ2-7
CASTDRGGNQPQHF,TRBV19,TRBJ1-5
CASSVLLAGGDTQYF,TRBV19,TRBJ2-3
CASSLDRGDNQPQHF,TRBV28,TRBJ1-5
CASSQTGATNYGYTF,TRBV4-1,TRBJ1-2
CASKGGVYNEQFF,TRBV28,TRBJ2-1
CAGGYSSYEQYF,TRBV2,TRBJ2-7
CASSLGRGTDTQYF,TRBV5-1,TRBJ2-3
CAWSGRVSSSYTF,TRBV30,TRBJ1-2
CASSFGVVSSPLHF,TRBV11-2,TRBJ1-6
CASSPKGGSSEQYF,TRBV18,TRBJ2-7
CASSIDDGGSTEAFF,TRBV19,TRBJ1-1
CASSAAGGHNEQFF,TRBV28,TRBJ2-1
CASSQVWAAPGEQYF,TRBV4-1,TRBJ2-7
CASSFLGQGASRTGELFF,TRBV19,TRBJ2-2
CAWTRTSGAEAFF,TRBV30,TRBJ1-1
CASIKAGGGIGGYTF,TRBV2,TRBJ1-2
CASANDRGSGQPQHF,TRBV7-9,TRBJ1-5
CASSVGTSGYYEQYF,TRBV9,TRBJ2-7
CASSVSPQGEQFF,TRBV6-4,TRBJ2-1
CASSGRTSGSRDTQYF,TRBV6-4,TRBJ2-3
CASSYPSSGGHNEQFF,TRBV6-6,TRBJ2-1
CASSPQGNGYTF,TRBV18,TRBJ1-2